The rows below give T cell receptor beta chains drawn from one sample of a study of blood T cell repertoires in COVID-19. Some clones are missing from TCRdb's copy, which holds only in-frame ones; the method was immunoSEQ multiplex PCR. The sample records about 120,000 clones, 83% being singletons. The sample was peripheral blood. The source is a man aged 30-40 years with acute or convalescent COVID-19. Both conserved end residues are part of each CDR3. D genes are given only for firm matches. Size values are once, few and many counts, or a class for expanded clones, and some rows have none.

>TRBV12-5|TRBD1|TRBJ2-1|NA
TGTGCTAGTGGTTTGGGACAGGGGGCCCTGGGTAATGAGCAGTTCTTC
CASGLGQGALGNEQFF
>TRBV24-1|NA|TRBJ2-2|NA
TGTGCCACCAGTGCGGGAGATTCGGTAATAAACACCGGGGAGCTGTTTTTT
CATSAGDSVINTGELFF
>TRBV4-1|NA|TRBJ2-1|once
TGCGCCAGCAGCCAAGAAGGGAGGAAGACGTTCTTC
CASSQEGRKTFF
>TRBV2|TRBD2|TRBJ2-2|NA
TGTGCCAGCACCGAACTCCTAACTAGCGGGGGTACCGGGGAGCTGTTTTTT
CASTELLTSGGTGELFF
>TRBV9|NA|TRBJ2-5|once
TGTGCCAGCAGCGTGTGGGGCGGAGAGACCCAGTACTTC
CASSVWGGETQYF
>TRBV4-2|TRBD2|TRBJ2-5|NA
TGTGCCAGCAGCCAAGAGCGGGGGGGCCAAGAGACCCAGTACTTC
CASSQERGGQETQYF
>TRBV5-1|NA|TRBJ1-6|NA
TGCGCCAGCAGCCCGGAGGGGAGTCAAGGTTCACCCCTCCACTTT
CASSPEGSQGSPLHF
>TRBV5-4|TRBD2|TRBJ2-1|once
TGTGCCAGCAGCTCACTCTGGACTAGCGGGGGGTATGAGCAGTTCTTC
CASSSLWTSGGYEQFF
>TRBV30|NA|TRBJ1-1|NA
TGTGCCTGGAGCGCCTCGTCTGGAGGGGCCACTGAAGCTTTCTTT
CAWSASSGGATEAFF
>TRBV6-5|NA|TRBJ1-1|NA
TGTGCCAGCAGTTACTCTCAGGGTCGCACTGAAGCTTTCTTT
CASSYSQGRTEAFF
>TRBV10-3|TRBD1|TRBJ1-3|NA
TGTGCCACAGCGGACAGGGTGGCAGTTGGAAACACCATATATTTT
CATADRVAVGNTIYF
>TRBV9|NA|TRBJ2-2|NA
TGTGCCAGCAGCGTTTTACAGGGATCCGGGGAGCTGTTTTTT
CASSVLQGSGELFF
>TRBV27|TRBD2|TRBJ2-3|NA
TGTGCCAGCAGTCCGGGACTAGTTGGCACAGATACGCAGTATTTT
CASSPGLVGTDTQYF
>TRBV4-2|TRBD2|TRBJ2-3|once
TGTGCCAGCAGCCAAGAACGCCTAGCGGGGTCAGATACGCAGTATTTT
CASSQERLAGSDTQYF
>TRBV7-8|NA|TRBJ1-1|NA
TGTGCCAGCAGCTTGGGCCAGAACACTGAAGCTTTCTTT
CASSLGQNTEAFF
>TRBV20-1|TRBD1|TRBJ1-6|NA
TGCAGTGCTAGTTTCCAGGGGGCCAGCTCCTATAATTCACCCCTCCACTTT
CSASFQGASSYNSPLHF
>TRBV18|TRBD1|TRBJ1-5|NA
TGTGCCAGCTCAGTGGGACAGACAAATCAGCCCCAGCATTTT
CASSVGQTNQPQHF
>TRBV27|NA|TRBJ1-1|NA
TGTGCCAGCACCTGGGGCATAAACACTGAAGCTTTCTTT
CASTWGINTEAFF
>TRBV30|TRBD1|TRBJ2-1|NA
TGTGCCTGGGACAGGGGGCGCTCCTACAATGAGCAGTTCTTC
CAWDRGRSYNEQFF
>TRBV6-5|NA|TRBJ2-2|few
TGTGCCAGCAGTTACTCCGCGATGAGGGCCGGGGAGCTGTTTTTT
CASSYSAMRAGELFF
>TRBV29-1|NA|TRBJ1-1|NA
TGCAGCGTTGGTACAGTGAACACTGAAGCTTTCTTT
CSVGTVNTEAFF
>TRBV2|NA|TRBJ1-1|NA
TGTGCCAGCACCGCGGAAGGGAACACTGAAGCTTTCTTT
CASTAEGNTEAFF
>TRBV4-3|TRBD1|TRBJ1-2|NA
TGCGCCAGCAGGCTAACAGGGGACTATGGCTACACCTTC
CASRLTGDYGYTF
>TRBV7-7|NA|TRBJ2-5|NA
TGTGCTAGCAGCCCGCGGACCGAGGGAGAGACCCAGTACTTC
CASSPRTEGETQYF
>TRBV7-2|NA|TRBJ2-5|NA
TGTGCCAGCAGCTTATCGTGGCTAGGCGAGACCCAGTACTTC
CASSLSWLGETQYF
>TRBV4-1|TRBD2|TRBJ2-5|NA
TGCGCCAGCAGCTCCGGGACTAGCGTGTGGGAGACCCAGTACTTC
CASSSGTSVWETQYF
>TRBV6-5|NA|TRBJ1-2|NA
TGTGCCAGCACCCTACAAGGGGACTATGGCTACACCTTC
CASTLQGDYGYTF
>TRBV4-2|NA|TRBJ2-1|NA
TGTGCCAGCAGCCAAGATACAATTTACAATGAGCAGTTCTTC
CASSQDTIYNEQFF